Below, 22 T cell receptor beta chains from the same sample are listed, as sequenced in a study of cytomegalovirus exposure and HLA in healthy donors (dated by TCRdb to 2016 to 2017). Receptors were amplified or captured by the immunoSEQ multiplex PCR assay. A mixture of 60 forward primers for TCR Vbeta segments and 13 reverse primers for TCR Jbeta segments was used in the multiplex PCR. In TCRdb, the immuneACCESS table is reduced to in-frame sequences with V and J assigned. These tables do not hold every clone; where another copy was compared, an unresolved V gene accounts for under half, and the others remain unexplained. The sample contains roughly 200,000 clones, around 77% of them found a single time. Of the sample, about 2.7% is held by the ten largest clones. The sample comprised PBMCs. These receptors all come from a woman in her 30s in good health and CMV-seronegative.

Only one count was recorded for this clone. Germline and junction disagree at one end, which may indicate a read error. The rearrangement uses TRBV29-1 and TRBJ1-2, with a weak D call TRBD1 (5 bases). The CDR3 has 12 amino acids. CDR1 and CDR2 from the germline V gene are SQVTM and ANQGSEA. For the CDR3, the DNA is TGCAGCGTCGCGACAGACCACTATGGCTACCCCTTC. It encodes CSVATDHYGYPF.

The chain uses TRBV6-5 and TRBJ2-7; D may be TRBD2 (5 bases). V was shortened by 3 bases and J by 1 base, with 10 bases between the two germline ends. This CDR3 contains 14 residues. Germline V lookup: CDR1 MNHEY, CDR2 SVGAGI. The CDR3 region is CASSYYRGSYEQYF. Written as DNA, the CDR3 is TGTGCCAGCAGTTATTACCGGGGATCCTACGAGCAGTACTTC.

The chain couples TRBV11-2 to TRBJ1-2, with 11 bases matching TRBD1. Germline CDR1 SGHAT, CDR2 FQNNGV. The CDR3 is made up of 16 amino acids. The trim removed 8 bases at V and 8 bases at J, leaving 16 bases unmatched. CDR3 in DNA: TGTGCCAGCTCTTTTATACGAGGACAGGGGGCGCGGGGCTACACCTTC. It translates to CASSFIRGQGARGYTF.

J is TRBJ2-7 and V is TRBV14; no definite D call. The length of the CDR3 is 16 residues. Germline assignment: CDR1 SGHDN and CDR2 FVKESK. The V end lost 4 bases, the J end lost 3 bases, and 19 bases lay between the germline ends. As DNA, the CDR3 is TGTGCCAGCAGCCCGGATAGACACCTACGATACTACGAGCAGTACTTC. Translated: CASSPDRHLRYYEQYF.

J is TRBJ2-5 and V is TRBV5-4, with 9 bases fitting TRBD2. The CDR3 length is 17 residues. The germline gives CDR1 SGHNT, CDR2 YYREEE (reference sequence). The J segment lost 1 base and the V segment lost 0 bases, leaving 7 bases of the junction unmatched. CDR3 residues: CASSLDFVTSGQETQYF. CDR3 nucleotides: TGTGCCAGCAGCTTGGATTTCGTGACTAGCGGCCAAGAGACCCAGTACTTC.

This sequence joins TRBV5-1 and TRBJ2-7; perhaps TRBD1 as D (6 bases). The CDR3 sequence is 12 residues long. The germline V gene encodes CDR1 SGHRS and CDR2 YFSETQ. V dropped 0 bases and J dropped 6 bases, with 7 bases sitting between them. In DNA, the CDR3 is TGCGCCAGCAGCTTGGGGGGGCTCGAGCAGTACTTC. Its protein product is CASSLGGLEQYF.

The rearrangement links TRBV30 to TRBJ2-3; D not resolved. CDR3 length: 12 amino acids. CDR1 and CDR2 (germline): GTSNPN, SVGIG (reference sequence). The V end was cut by 3 bases, the J end by 4 bases, with 8 bases between. The CDR3 loop is CAWSTRADTQYF. Here the CDR3 DNA reads TGTGCCTGGAGCACCCGCGCAGATACGCAGTATTTT.

This clone came up a few times. The V and J genes are TRBV27 and TRBJ2-2, with 8 nucleotides matching TRBD2. J was trimmed by 8 bases and V by 4 bases; bases with no gene match: 12. The CDR3 runs 16 residues. From germline, CDR1 is MNHEY and CDR2 SMNVEV (reference sequence). The CDR3 loop is CASSSRGGRPFGELFF. For the CDR3, the DNA is TGTGCCAGCAGTTCTCGGGGGGGGAGGCCCTTTGGGGAGCTGTTTTTT.

V and J are TRBV5-1 and TRBJ2-5; tentative D call: TRBD1 (6 bases). The CDR3 covers 13 residues. The V gene's germline CDR1 is SGHRS and CDR2 YFSETQ. Trimming cost V 0 bases and J 4 bases, with 7 bases left between them. For the CDR3, the DNA is TGCGCCAGCAGCTTGGAAGGGGGAGAGACCCAGTACTTC. Its protein product is CASSLEGGETQYF.

The chain combines TRBV7-9 with TRBJ1-4; D unresolved. This CDR3 contains 12 residues. The germline CDR1 and CDR2 sequences are SEHNR and FQNEAQ (reference sequence). The ends were cut back, 4 bases at V and 8 bases at J, with 8 bases in the middle. The CDR3 loop reads CASSSTGEKLFF. The DNA of the CDR3 is TGTGCCAGCAGCTCGACTGGGGAAAAACTGTTTTTT.

CDR3 protein: CASSLVTSGPTYEQYF. The CDR3 DNA follows: TGTGCCAGCAGCTTAGTGACTAGCGGTCCTACCTACGAGCAGTACTTC. The chain links TRBV7-8 to TRBJ2-7; 9 bases align to TRBD2. J gave up 2 bases and V 1 base, and 6 bases lay outside the gene matches. The CDR3 runs 16 residues. Germline CDR1 is SGHVS and CDR2 is FQNEAQ.

The genes are TRBV5-1 and TRBJ2-5; 10 bases match TRBD2. In germline, CDR1 is SGHRS, CDR2 YFSETQ. This CDR3 has 16 residues. V lost 4 bases and J lost 5; bases outside the gene matches: 11. CDR3 sequence (DNA): TGCGCCAGCAGCCCCGGGACTAGCGAGGTTGGGGAGACCCAGTACTTC. Translation: CASSPGTSEVGETQYF.

This clone was detected a few times. The chain recombines TRBV6-4 with TRBJ1-4; no clear D. V lost 5 bases and J 0 bases, leaving 10 bases between the germline ends. The CDR3 sequence is 15 residues long. Germline V gene lookup returns CDR1 MRHNA and CDR2 SNTAGT. CDR3 in DNA: TGTGCCAGCAGTCCGGGAGAAGCAACTAATGAAAAACTGTTTTTT. Its protein product is CASSPGEATNEKLFF.

CDR3 residues: CASSQGIYNEQFF. DNA of the CDR3: TGTGCCAGCTCACAGGGGATCTACAATGAGCAGTTCTTC. The rearrangement links TRBV18 to TRBJ2-1; D possibly corresponds to TRBD1 (5 bases). V was cut by 4 bases and J by 3 bases, with 7 bases left in between. This CDR3 spans 13 amino acids. CDR1 and CDR2 from the germline V gene are KGHSH and LQKENI.

The rearrangement joins TRBV29-1 to TRBJ2-4, with D possibly matching TRBD1 (7 bases). The V gene's germline CDR1 is SQVTM and CDR2 ANQGSEA. The CDR3 has 16 amino acids. Trimming took off 2 bases at V and 8 bases at J, with 22 bases between the two ends. The CDR3 is CSVESRDSDWRDIQYF. DNA of the CDR3: TGCAGCGTTGAATCGCGGGACAGCGACTGGAGGGACATTCAGTACTTC.

This clone was seen only a few times. The chain carries TRBV5-6 and TRBJ2-7; possibly TRBD1 for D (5 bases). The CDR3 covers 15 residues. Germline-derived CDR1 and CDR2 are SGHDT and YYEEEE. The germline V and J ends were trimmed by 0 bases and 2 bases, with 12 bases remaining between them. The CDR3 DNA follows: TGTGCCAGCAGCTTGGTAACAGGCCAGCCCTACGAGCAGTACTTC. Protein product: CASSLVTGQPYEQYF.

The chain carries TRBV6-5 and TRBJ2-1; TRBD2 matches 11 bases. The CDR3 has 14 residues. CDR1 and CDR2 (germline): MNHEY, SVGAGI. V was pared by 7 bases and J by 9 bases, with 8 bases of the junction left unmatched. CDR3 nucleotides: TGTGCCAGCACCATACTAGCGGGAGATACTGAGCAGTTCTTC. Translated: CASTILAGDTEQFF.

V is TRBV5-5 and J is TRBJ2-7; D is unclear. Germline loops: CDR1 SGHKS, CDR2 YYEKEE (reference sequence). V lost 4 bases to trimming and J lost 2 bases, with 19 bases between them. This CDR3 has 16 amino acids. The DNA of the CDR3 is TGTGCCAGCAGCCTCGGCCCCTTAGCAGCAGCCTACGAGCAGTACTTC. It specifies CASSLGPLAAAYEQYF.

The chain couples TRBV19 to TRBJ1-2; D gene unclear. CDR1 is LNHDA, CDR2 SQIVND, per germline (reference sequence). V dropped 3 bases and J dropped 0 bases, with 11 bases sitting between them. This CDR3 is 15 amino acids long. The CDR3, as DNA: TGTGCCAGTAGTATGGGCTCGGGAGCTAACTATGGCTACACCTTC. It specifies CASSMGSGANYGYTF.

The chain joins TRBV4-1 to TRBJ2-1; TRBD2 aligns across 8 bases. Germline-derived CDR1 and CDR2 are MGHRA and YSYEKL. Trimming cost V 4 bases and J 5 bases; bases outside gene matches: 7. The CDR3 loop spans 15 amino acids. CDR3: CASSPLSGSHNEQFF. The CDR3 DNA sequence: TGCGCCAGCAGCCCTCTAAGCGGGAGCCACAATGAGCAGTTCTTC.

V and J are TRBV10-3 and TRBJ1-1; 9 nucleotides match TRBD1. Germline loops: CDR1 ENHRY, CDR2 SYGVKD. Trimming removed 4 bases from V and 1 base from J; junction bases left unmatched: 1. This CDR3 spans 14 amino acids. The DNA of the CDR3 is TGTGCCATCAGTGTACAGGGGGCGAACACTGAAGCTTTCTTT. As protein: CAISVQGANTEAFF.

J is TRBJ2-1 and V is TRBV7-6, with D possibly being TRBD1 (5 bases). Germline assignment: CDR1 SGHVS and CDR2 FNYEAQ. V was pared by 2 bases and J by 3 bases, with 11 bases between. This CDR3 contains 15 residues. DNA for the CDR3: TGTGCCAGCAGCTTAAATCCCACAGGCTACAATGAGCAGTTCTTC. Translating it yields CASSLNPTGYNEQFF.